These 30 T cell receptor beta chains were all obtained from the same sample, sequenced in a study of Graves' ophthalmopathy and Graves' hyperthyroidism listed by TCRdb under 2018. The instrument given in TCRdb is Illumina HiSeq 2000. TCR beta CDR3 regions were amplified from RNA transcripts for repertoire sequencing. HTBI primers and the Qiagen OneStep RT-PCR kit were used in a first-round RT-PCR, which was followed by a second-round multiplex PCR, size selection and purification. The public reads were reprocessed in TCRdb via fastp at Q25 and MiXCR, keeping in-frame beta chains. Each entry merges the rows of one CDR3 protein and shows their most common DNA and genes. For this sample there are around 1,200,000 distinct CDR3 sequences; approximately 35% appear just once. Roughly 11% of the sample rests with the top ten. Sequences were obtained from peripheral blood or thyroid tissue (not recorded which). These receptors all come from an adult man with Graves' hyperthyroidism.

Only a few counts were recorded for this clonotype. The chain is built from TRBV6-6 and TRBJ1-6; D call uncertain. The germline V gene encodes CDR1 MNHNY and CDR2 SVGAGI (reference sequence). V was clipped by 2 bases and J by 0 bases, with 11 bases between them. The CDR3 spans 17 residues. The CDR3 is CASSYKGGSSYNSPLHF. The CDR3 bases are TGTGCCAGCAGTTACAAGGGTGGGAGCTCCTATAATTCACCCCTCCACTTT.

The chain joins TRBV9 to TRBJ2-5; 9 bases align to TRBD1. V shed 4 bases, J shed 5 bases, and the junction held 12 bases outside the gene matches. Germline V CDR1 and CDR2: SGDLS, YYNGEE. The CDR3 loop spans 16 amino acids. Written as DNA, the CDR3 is TGTGCCAGCAGCACCACCGGGACAGGGTATACGGAGACCCAGTACTTC. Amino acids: CASSTTGTGYTETQYF.

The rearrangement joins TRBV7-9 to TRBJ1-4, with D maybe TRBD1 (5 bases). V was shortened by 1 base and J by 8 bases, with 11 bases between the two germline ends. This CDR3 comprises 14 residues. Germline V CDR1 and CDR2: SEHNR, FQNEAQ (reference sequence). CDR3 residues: CASSLVSQGEKLFF. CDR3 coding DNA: TGTGCCAGCAGCTTAGTATCCCAGGGAGAAAAACTGTTTTTT.

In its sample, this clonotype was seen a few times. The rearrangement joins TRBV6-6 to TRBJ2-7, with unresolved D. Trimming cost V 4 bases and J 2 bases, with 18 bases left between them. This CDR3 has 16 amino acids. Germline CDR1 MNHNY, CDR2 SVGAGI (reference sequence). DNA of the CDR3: TGTGCCAGCAGTTCCCCCTCAGGCCCTCCTCCCTACGAGCAGTACTTC. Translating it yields CASSSPSGPPPYEQYF.

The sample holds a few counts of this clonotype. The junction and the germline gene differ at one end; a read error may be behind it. The CDR3 DNA reads as TGTGCCAGCAGTTACCTGGGACAGGGGGGACAGCCCCAGCATTTT. This codes for CASSYLGQGGQPQHF. The rearrangement joins TRBV10-2 to TRBJ1-5; 11 bases align to TRBD1. The germline V gene has CDR1 WSHSY and CDR2 SAAADI. CDR3 size: 15 residues.

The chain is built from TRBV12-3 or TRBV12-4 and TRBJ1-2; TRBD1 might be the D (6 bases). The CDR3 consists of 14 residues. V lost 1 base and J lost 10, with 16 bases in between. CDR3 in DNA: TGTGCCAGCAGTTTAGAACCAAGACAGGCCGACTACACCTTC. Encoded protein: CASSLEPRQADYTF.

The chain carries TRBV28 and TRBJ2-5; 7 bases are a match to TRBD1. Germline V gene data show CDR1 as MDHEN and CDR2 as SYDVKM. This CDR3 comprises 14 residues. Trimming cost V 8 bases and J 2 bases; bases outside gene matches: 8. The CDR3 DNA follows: TGTGCCAGCGGGATACAGGGGATTCAAGAGACCCAGTACTTC. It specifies CASGIQGIQETQYF. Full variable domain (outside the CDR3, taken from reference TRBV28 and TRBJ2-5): DVKVTQSSRYLVKRTGEKVFLECVQDMDHENMFWYRQDPGLGLRLIYFSYDVKMKEKGDIPEGYSVSREKKERFSLILESASTNQTSMYLCASGIQGIQETQYFGPGTRLLVL.

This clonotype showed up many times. CDR3 bases: TGTGCCAGCAGTTATCGCGACCGTTACACTGAAGCTTTCTTT. As protein: CASSYRDRYTEAFF. The genes are TRBV6-2 or TRBV6-3 and TRBJ1-1, with D unclear. Trimming removed 3 bases from V and 3 bases from J, with 11 bases in between. Germline V gives CDR1 MNHEY, CDR2 SVGEGT. This CDR3 region has 14 residues.

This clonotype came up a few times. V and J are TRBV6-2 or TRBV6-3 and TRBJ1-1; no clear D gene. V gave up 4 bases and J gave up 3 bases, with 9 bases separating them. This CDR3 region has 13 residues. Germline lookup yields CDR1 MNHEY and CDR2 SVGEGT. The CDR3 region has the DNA TGTGCCAGCAGTTTCCAGGTCTACACTGAAGCTTTCTTT. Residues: CASSFQVYTEAFF.

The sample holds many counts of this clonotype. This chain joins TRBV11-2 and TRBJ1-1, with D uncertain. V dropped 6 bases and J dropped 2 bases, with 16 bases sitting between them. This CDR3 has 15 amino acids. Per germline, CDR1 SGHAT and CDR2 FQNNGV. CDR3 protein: CASSTARAVNTEAFF. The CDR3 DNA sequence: TGTGCCAGCAGTACGGCGAGGGCAGTCAACACTGAAGCTTTCTTT. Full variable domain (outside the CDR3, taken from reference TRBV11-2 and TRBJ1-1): EAGVAQSPRYKIIEKRQSVAFWCNPISGHATLYWYQQILGQGPKLLIQFQNNGVVDDSQLPKDRFSAERLKGVDSTLKIQPAKLEDSAVYLCASSTARAVNTEAFFGQGTRLTVV.

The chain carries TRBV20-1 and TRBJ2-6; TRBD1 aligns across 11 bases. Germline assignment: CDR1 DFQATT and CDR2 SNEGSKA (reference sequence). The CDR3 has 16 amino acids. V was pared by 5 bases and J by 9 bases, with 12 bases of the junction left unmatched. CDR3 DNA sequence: TGCAGTGCTGCTTCGGACAGGGGGCAGTGGGGCAACGTCCTGACTTTC. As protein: CSAASDRGQWGNVLTF.

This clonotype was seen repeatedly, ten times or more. The CDR3 loop reads CASSFLWWPQHF. CDR3 nucleotide sequence: TGTGCCAGCAGTTTTCTCTGGTGGCCCCAGCATTTT. This rearrangement joins TRBV12-3 or TRBV12-4 to TRBJ1-5; D is unresolved. The CDR3 sequence is 12 residues long. The ends were cut back, 3 bases at V and 9 bases at J, with 9 bases in the middle.

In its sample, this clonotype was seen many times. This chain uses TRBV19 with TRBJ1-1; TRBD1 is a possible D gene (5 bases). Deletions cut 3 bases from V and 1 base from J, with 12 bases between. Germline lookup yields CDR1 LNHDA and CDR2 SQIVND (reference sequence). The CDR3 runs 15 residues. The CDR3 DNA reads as TGTGCCAGTAGTATTCGCCAGGGAGGGAACACTGAAGCTTTCTTT. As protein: CASSIRQGGNTEAFF. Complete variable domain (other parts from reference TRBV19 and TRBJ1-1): DGGITQSPKYLFRKEGQNVTLSCEQNLNHDAMYWYRQDPGQGLRLIYYSQIVNDFQKGDIAEGYSVSREKKESFPLTVTSAQKNPTAFYLCASSIRQGGNTEAFFGQGTRLTVV.

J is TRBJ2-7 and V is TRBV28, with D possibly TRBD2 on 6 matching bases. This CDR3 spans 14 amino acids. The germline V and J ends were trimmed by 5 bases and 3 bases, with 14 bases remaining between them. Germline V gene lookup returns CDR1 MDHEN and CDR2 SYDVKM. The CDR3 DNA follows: TGTGCCAGCAGTACCTCGGGACTTTTCTACGAGCAGTACTTC. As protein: CASSTSGLFYEQYF.

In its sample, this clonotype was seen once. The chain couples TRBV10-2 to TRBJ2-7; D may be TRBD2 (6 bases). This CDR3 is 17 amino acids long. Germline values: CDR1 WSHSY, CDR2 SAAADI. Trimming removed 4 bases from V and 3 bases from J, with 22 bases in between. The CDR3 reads CASSAGLTGAMVYEQYF. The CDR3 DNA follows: TGCGCCAGCAGTGCCGGACTAACGGGAGCAATGGTCTACGAGCAGTACTTC.

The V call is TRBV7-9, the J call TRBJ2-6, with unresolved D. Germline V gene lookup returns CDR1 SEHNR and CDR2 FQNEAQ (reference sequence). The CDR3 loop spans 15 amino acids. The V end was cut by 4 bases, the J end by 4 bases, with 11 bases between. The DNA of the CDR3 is TGTGCCAGCAGCTCCTCCGGTTTGGGGGCCAACGTCCTGACTTTC. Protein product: CASSSSGLGANVLTF.

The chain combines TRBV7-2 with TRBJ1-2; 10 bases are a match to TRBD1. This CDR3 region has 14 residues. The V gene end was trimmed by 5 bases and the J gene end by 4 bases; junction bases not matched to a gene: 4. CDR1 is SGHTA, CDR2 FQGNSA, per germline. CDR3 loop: CASSTDRGTYGYTF. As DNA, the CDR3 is TGTGCCAGCAGCACGGACAGGGGGACCTATGGCTACACCTTC. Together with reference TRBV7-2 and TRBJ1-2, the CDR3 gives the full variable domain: GAGVSQSPSNKVTEKGKDVELRCDPISGHTALYWYRQSLGQGLEFLIYFQGNSAPDKSGLPSDRFSAERTGGSVSTLTIQRTQQEDSAVYLCASSTDRGTYGYTFGSGTRLTVV.

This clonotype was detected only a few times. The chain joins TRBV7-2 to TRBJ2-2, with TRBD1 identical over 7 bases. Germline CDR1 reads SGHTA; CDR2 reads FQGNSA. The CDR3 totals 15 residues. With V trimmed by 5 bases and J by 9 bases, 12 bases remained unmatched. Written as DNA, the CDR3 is TGTGCCAGCAGCGAGACAGGGATGATTCTACGGGAGCTGTTTTTT. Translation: CASSETGMILRELFF.

In DNA, the CDR3 is TGTGCCAGCAGCGGGGGGACTAGCTCGAACACCGGGGAGCTGTTTTTT. This gives the protein CASSGGTSSNTGELFF. The chain combines TRBV7-9 with TRBJ2-2; 9 nucleotides line up with TRBD2. V shed 5 bases, J shed 0 bases, and the junction held 4 bases outside the gene matches. CDR1 and CDR2 (germline): SEHNR, FQNEAQ (reference sequence). The CDR3 covers 16 residues. The variable domain in full, completed from reference TRBV7-9 and TRBJ2-2, reads DTGVSQNPRHKITKRGQNVTFRCDPISEHNRLYWYRQTLGQGPEFLTYFQNEAQLEKSRLLSDRFSAERPKGSFSTLEIQRTEQGDSAMYLCASSGGTSSNTGELFFGEGSRLTVL.

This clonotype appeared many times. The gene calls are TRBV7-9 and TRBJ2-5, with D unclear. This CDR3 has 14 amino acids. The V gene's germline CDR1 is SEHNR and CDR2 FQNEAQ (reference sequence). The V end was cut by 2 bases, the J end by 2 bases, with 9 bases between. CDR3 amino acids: CASSLQVSQETQYF. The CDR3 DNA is TGTGCCAGCAGCTTACAGGTCTCTCAAGAGACCCAGTACTTC.

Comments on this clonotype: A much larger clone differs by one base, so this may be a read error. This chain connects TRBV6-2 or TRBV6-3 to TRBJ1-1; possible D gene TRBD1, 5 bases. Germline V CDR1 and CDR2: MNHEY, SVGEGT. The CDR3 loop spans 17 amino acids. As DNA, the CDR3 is TGTGCCAGAAGTTACTCCTTGGGGACGACGGTGAACACTGAAGCTTTCTTT. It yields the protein CARSYSLGTTVNTEAFF.

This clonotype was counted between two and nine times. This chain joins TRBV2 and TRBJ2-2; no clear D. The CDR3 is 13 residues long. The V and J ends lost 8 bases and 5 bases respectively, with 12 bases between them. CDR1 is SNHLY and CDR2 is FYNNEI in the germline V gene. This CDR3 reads CASSILITGELFF. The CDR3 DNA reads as TGTGCCAGCTCGATCCTTATAACCGGGGAGCTGTTTTTT.

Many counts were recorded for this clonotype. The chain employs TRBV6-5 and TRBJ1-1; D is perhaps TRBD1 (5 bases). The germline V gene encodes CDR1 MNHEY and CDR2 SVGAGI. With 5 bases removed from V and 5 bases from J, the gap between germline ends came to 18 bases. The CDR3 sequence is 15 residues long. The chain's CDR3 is CASSGDRNPKTEAFF. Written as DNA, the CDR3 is TGTGCCAGCAGTGGGGACCGCAATCCTAAGACTGAAGCTTTCTTT.

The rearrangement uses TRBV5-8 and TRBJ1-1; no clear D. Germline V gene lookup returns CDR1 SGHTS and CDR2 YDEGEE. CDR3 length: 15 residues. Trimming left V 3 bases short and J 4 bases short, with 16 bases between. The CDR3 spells CASSSGAALATEAFF. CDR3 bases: TGTGCCAGCAGCTCTGGTGCGGCTCTGGCCACTGAAGCTTTCTTT.

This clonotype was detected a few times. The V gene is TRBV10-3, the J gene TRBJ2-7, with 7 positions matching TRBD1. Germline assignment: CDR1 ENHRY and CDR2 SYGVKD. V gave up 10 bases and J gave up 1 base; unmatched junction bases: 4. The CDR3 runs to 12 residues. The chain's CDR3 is CATTGQSYEQYF. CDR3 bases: TGTGCCACGACAGGGCAATCCTACGAGCAGTACTTC.

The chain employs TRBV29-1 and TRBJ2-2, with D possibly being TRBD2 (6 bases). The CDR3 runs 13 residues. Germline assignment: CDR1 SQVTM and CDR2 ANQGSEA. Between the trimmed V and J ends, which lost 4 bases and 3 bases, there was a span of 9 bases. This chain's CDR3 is CSVGTTYTGELFF. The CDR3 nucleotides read TGCAGCGTTGGGACTACCTACACCGGGGAGCTGTTTTTT.

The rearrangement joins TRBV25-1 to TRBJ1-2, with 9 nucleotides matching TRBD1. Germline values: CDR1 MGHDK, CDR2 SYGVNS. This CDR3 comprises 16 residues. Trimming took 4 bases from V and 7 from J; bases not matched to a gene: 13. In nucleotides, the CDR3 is TGTGCCAGCAGTGGAGAAAACAGGGGGCTGATGGGTGGCTACACCTTC. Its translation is CASSGENRGLMGGYTF.

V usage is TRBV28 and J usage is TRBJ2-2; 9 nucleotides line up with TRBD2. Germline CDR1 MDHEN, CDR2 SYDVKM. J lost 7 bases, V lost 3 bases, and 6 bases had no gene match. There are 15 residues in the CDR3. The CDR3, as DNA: TGTGCCAGCAGTTTGGGAATAGCGGGAGTCGGGGAGCTGTTTTTT. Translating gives CASSLGIAGVGELFF.

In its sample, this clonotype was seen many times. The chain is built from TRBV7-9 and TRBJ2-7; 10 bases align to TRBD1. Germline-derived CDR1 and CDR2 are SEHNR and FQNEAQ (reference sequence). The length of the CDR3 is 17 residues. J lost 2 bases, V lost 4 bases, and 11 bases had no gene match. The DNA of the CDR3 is TGTGCCAGCAGCTACGACCCCCGGACAGGGGGGACCTACGAGCAGTACTTC. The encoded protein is CASSYDPRTGGTYEQYF.

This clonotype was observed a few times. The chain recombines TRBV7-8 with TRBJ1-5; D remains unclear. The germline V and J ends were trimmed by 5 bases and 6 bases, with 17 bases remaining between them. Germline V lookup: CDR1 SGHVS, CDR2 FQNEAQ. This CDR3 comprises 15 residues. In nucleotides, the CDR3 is TGTGCCAGCAGCCCAAGAACGGGATCGGGTCAGCCCCAGCATTTT. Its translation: CASSPRTGSGQPQHF.